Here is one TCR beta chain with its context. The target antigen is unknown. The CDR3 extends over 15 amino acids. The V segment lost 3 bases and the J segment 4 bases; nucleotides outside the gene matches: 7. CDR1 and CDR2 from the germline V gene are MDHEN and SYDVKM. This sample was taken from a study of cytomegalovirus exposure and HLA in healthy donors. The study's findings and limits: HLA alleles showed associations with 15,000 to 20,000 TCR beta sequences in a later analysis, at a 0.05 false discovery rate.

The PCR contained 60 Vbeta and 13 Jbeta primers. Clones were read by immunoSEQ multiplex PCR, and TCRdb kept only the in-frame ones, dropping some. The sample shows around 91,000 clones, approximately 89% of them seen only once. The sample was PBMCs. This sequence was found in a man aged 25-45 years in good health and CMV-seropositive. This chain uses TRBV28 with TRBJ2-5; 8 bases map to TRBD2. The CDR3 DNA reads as TGTGCCAGCAGTTTTGGCGGGAGGCTTCTAGAGACCCAGTACTTC. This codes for CASSFGGRLLETQYF.